Sequencing of this T cell receptor (beta chain) was carried out in a study of long-term antiretroviral therapy in people with HIV. Study-level information: The immediate-ART recommendation dates to 2015, and the earliest samples predate it by about a decade.

Survey level was the resolution at which the v3.0 immunoSEQ assay ran. Profiled with immunoSEQ multiplex PCR; TCRdb holds only in-frame clones, not every one. Seen here are approximately 17,000 clones, 81% observed once, and the top ten hold approximately 15%. The sample holds one count of this clone. Sequenced material: unsorted PBMCs, taken roughly 1.2 years before starting antiretroviral therapy. This clonotype was obtained from a man younger than 40 with HIV.

CDR3 bases: TGCGCCAGCAGTCAGCGGGGGGGCTCAGATGAGCAGTTCTTC. Its protein product is CASSQRGGSDEQFF. This chain uses TRBV5-1 with TRBJ2-1, with 10 bases fitting TRBD2. V dropped 5 bases and J dropped 8; count of bases not matched to a gene: 7. There are 14 residues in the CDR3. Germline CDR1 SGHRS, CDR2 YFSETQ.